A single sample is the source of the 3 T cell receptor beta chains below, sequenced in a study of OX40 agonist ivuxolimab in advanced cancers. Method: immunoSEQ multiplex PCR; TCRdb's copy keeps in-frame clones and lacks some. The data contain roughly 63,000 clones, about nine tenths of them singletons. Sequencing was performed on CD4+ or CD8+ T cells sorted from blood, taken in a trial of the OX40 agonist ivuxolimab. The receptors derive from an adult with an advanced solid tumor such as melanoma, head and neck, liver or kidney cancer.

The CDR3 reads CASSGDRGPYEQYF. The CDR3 nucleotides read TGTGCCAGCAGTGGGGACAGGGGGCCCTACGAGCAGTACTTC. This chain joins TRBV27 and TRBJ2-7; 12 bases fit TRBD1. CDR3 length: 14 residues. V shed 5 bases and J 2 bases; nucleotides not matched to a gene: 1. Per germline, CDR1 MNHEY and CDR2 SMNVEV (reference sequence).

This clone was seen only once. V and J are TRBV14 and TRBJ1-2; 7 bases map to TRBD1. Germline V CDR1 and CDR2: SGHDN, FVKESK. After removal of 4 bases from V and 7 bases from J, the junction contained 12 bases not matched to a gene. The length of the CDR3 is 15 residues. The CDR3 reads CASSRDSLGRSGYTF. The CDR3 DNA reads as TGTGCCAGCAGCCGGGACAGCCTAGGTCGGAGTGGCTACACCTTC.

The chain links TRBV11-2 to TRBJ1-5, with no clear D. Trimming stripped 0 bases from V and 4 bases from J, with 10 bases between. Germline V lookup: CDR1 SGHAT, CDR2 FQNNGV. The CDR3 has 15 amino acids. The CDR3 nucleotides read TGTGCCAGCAGCTTAGATTCGGCAGGAAATCAGCCCCAGCATTTT. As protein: CASSLDSAGNQPQHF.